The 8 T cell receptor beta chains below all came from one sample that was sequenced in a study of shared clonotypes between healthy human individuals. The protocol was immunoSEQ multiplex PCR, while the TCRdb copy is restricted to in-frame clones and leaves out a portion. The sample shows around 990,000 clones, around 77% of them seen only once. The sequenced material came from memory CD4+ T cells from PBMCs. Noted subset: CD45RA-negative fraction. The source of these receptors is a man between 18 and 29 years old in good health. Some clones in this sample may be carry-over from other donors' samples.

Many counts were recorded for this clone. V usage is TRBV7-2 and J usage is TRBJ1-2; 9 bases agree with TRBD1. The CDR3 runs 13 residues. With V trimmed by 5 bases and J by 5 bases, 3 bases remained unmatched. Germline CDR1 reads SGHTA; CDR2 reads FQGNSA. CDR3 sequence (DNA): TGTGCCAGCAGCCACAGGGGGCTATATGGCTACACCTTC. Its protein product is CASSHRGLYGYTF.

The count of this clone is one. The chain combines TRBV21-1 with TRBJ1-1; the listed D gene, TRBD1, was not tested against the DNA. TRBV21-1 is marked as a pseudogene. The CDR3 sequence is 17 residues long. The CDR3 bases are TGTGCCAGCACCGAAGTGGGTAGGGACAGGGGTTACACTGAAGCTTTCTTT. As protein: CASTEVGRDRGYTEAFF.

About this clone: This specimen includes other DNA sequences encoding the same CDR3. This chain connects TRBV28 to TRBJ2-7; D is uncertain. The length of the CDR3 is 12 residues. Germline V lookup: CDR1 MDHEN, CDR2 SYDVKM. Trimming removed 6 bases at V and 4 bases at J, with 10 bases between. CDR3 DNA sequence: TGTGCCAGCAGCCTCTTAGGTTACGAGCAGTACTTC. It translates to CASSLLGYEQYF.

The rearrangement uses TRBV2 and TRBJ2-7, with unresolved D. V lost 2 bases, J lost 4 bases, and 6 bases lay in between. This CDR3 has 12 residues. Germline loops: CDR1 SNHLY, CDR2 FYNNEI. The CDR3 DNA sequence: TGTGCCAGCAGTGAATCCCGATACGAGCAGTACTTC. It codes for CASSESRYEQYF.

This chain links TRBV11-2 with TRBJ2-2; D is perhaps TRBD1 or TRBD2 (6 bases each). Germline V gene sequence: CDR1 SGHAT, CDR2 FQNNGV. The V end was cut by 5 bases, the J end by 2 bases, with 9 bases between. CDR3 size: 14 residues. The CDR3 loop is CASSTGTNTGELFF. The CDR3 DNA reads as TGTGCCAGCAGCACAGGGACTAACACCGGGGAGCTGTTTTTT.

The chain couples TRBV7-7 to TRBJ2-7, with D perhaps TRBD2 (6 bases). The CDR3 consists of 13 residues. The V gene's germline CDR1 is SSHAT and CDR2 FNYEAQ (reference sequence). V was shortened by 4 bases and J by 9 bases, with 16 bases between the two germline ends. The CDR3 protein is CASSSTLRTMQYF. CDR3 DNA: TGTGCCAGCAGCTCGACCCTACGGACTATGCAGTACTTC.

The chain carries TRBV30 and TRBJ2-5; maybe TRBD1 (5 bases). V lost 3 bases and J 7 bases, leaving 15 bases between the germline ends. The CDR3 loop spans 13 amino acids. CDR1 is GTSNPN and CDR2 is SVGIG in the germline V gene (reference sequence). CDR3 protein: CAWSPDSAGTQYF. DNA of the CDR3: TGTGCCTGGAGCCCAGACAGCGCTGGGACCCAGTACTTC.

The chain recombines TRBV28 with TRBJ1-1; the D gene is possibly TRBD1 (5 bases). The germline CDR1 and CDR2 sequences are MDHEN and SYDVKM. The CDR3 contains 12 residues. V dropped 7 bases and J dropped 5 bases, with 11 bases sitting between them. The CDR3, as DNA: TGTGCCAGCACCTCGGGGGGTACTGAAGCTTTCTTT. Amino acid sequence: CASTSGGTEAFF.